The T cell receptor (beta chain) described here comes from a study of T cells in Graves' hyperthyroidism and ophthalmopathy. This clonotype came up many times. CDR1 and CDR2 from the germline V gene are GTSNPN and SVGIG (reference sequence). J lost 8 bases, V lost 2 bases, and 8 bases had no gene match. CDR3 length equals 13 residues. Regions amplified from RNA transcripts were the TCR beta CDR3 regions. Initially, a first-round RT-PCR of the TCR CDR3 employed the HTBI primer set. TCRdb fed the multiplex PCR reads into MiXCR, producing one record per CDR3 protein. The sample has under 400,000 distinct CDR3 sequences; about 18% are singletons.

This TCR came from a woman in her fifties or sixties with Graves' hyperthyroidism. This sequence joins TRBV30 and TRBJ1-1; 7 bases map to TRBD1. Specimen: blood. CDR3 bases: TGTGCCTGGAGTACCGAAGGGGGCGCCGAAGCTTTCTTT. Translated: CAWSTEGGAEAFF.